This T cell receptor (beta chain) was identified in a study of blood T cells in healthy people across ages. Whole-study findings and limits: More naive CD4+ cells and higher diversity were found in long-lived than in aged donors. It was found that TCR beta diversity correlated strongly with the percentage of naive T cells. Diversity was estimated from one million T cells, and these estimates were considered underestimates.

Together with a sample-barcoded 5' primer, a J-beta primer mix was included in a second PCR lasting about 7 to 11 cycles. The template-switch adaptor was a 5' adaptor with 12 random nucleotides. It tagged each cDNA molecule. TCRdb reanalysed the 5' RACE reads using MiXCR and keeps one entry per CDR3 protein. The repertoire includes 700,000 to 950,000 distinct CDR3 sequences, around 46% of them detected once, and more than 20% sits in the top ten. There are a few counts of this clonotype. What it binds is not known. Trimming removed 2 bases at V and 6 bases at J, with 8 bases between. This CDR3 is 12 amino acids long. Germline lookup yields CDR1 MDHEN and CDR2 SYDVKM.

The rearrangement uses TRBV28 and TRBJ2-7; D is undetermined. The sample taken for sequencing was blood. This TCR was sampled from a woman aged 60-70 years in good health. The CDR3 is CASSLVGCEQYF. The DNA of the CDR3 is TGTGCCAGCAGTTTAGTAGGGTGCGAGCAGTACTTC.